This paragraph reports one TCR beta chain. The data were produced by immunoSEQ multiplex PCR, yet TCRdb's version contains in-frame clones alone and is incomplete. The sample has a few hundred thousand clones; roughly 89% are singletons. Exposed participants encountered a COVID-19 case during the 2 weeks preceding study entry. Germline assignment: CDR1 SGHDN and CDR2 FVKESK. With V trimmed by 1 base and J by 2 bases, 1 base remained unmatched. The CDR3 runs to 14 residues. The data derive from a study of blood T cell repertoires in COVID-19. On the study more broadly: PBMCs, B-cell-depleted T cells, or T cells provided the cDNA or gDNA that made up the material.

The clonotype originates from a woman between 45 and 60 years old who had been exposed to COVID-19. This chain joins TRBV14 and TRBJ2-7, with 8 bases lining up with TRBD2. The sample consisted of PBMCs or T cells enriched from blood (not recorded which). CDR3 in DNA: TGTGCCAGCAGCCAAGCGGGGGGGGCCTACGAGCAGTACTTC. Amino acid sequence: CASSQAGGAYEQYF.